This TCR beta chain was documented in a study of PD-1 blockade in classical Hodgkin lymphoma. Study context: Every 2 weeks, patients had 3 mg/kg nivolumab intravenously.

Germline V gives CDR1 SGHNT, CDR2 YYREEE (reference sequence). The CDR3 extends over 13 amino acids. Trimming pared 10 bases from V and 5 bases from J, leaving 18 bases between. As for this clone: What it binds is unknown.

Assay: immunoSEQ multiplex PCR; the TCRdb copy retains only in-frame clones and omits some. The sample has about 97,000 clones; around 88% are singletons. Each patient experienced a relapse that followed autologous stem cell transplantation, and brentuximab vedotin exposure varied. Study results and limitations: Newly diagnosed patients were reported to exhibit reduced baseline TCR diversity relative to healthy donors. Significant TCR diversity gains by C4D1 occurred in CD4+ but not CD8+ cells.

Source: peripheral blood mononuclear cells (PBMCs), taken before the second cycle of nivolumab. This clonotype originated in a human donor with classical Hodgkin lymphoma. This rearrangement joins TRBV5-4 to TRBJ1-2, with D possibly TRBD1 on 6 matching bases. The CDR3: CACGQRFFYGYTF. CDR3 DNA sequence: TGTGCCTGCGGACAGAGATTTTTTTATGGCTACACCTTC.